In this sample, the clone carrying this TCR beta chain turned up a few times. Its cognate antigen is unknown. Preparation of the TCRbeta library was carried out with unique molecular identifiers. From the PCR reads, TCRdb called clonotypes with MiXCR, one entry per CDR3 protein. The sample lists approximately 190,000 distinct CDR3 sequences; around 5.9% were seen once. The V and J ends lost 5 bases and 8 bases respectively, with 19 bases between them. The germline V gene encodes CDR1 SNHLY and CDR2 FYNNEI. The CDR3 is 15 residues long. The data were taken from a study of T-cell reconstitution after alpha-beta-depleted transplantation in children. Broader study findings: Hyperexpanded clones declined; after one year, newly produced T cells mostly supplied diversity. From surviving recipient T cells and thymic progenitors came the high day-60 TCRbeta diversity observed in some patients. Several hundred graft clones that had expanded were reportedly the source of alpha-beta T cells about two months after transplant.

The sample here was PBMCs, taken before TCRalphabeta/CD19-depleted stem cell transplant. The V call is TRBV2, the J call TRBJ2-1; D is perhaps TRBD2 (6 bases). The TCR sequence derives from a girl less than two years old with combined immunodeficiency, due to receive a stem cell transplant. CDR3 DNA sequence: TGTGCCAGCAGTTCCGAGACTAGGCTAAGCGATGAGCAGTTCTTC. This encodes CASSSETRLSDEQFF.